A single sample gave rise to the 14 T cell receptor beta chains below, sequenced in a study of shared clonotypes between healthy human individuals. Terminally differentiated effector memory CD45RA+ cells were excluded by CCR7 positive selection of CD45RO-negative cells. Repertoires were generated with immunoSEQ multiplex PCR, while TCRdb's copy carries only in-frame clones and drops some. This sample yields hundreds of thousands of clones, of which 85% to 95% are seen a single time; approximately 0.11% belongs to the top ten. Sequencing input: naive CD8+ T cells sorted from blood. These TCRs come from a woman in her twenties or thirties in good health.

This rearrangement joins TRBV27 to TRBJ2-7; D unclear. The CDR3 is made up of 13 amino acids. CDR1 and CDR2 (germline): MNHEY, SMNVEV (reference sequence). V lost 5 bases and J 5 bases, leaving 13 bases between the germline ends. In nucleotides, the CDR3 is TGTGCCAGCAGTCTAGGGTACCCCCACGAGCAGTACTTC. Translating it yields CASSLGYPHEQYF.

This chain links TRBV7-8 with TRBJ2-1, with 9 bases lining up with TRBD2. This CDR3 spans 17 amino acids. Germline loops: CDR1 SGHVS, CDR2 FQNEAQ. J gave up 2 bases and V 1 base, and 6 bases lay outside the gene matches. The CDR3 sequence: CASSLVSSGIPYNEQFF. Written as DNA, the CDR3 is TGTGCCAGCAGCTTAGTTTCTAGCGGGATCCCCTACAATGAGCAGTTCTTC.

The chain has TRBV27 and TRBJ2-1; D tentatively fits TRBD1 or TRBD2 (5 bases each). The V gene lost 8 bases and the J gene lost 6 bases, with 14 bases spanning the gap. The CDR3 is made up of 13 amino acids. The germline gives CDR1 MNHEY, CDR2 SMNVEV (reference sequence). This CDR3 is CASPRGDGNEQFF. DNA of the CDR3: TGTGCCAGCCCCCGTGGGGACGGCAATGAGCAGTTCTTC.

The V and J genes are TRBV27 and TRBJ2-1; possible D gene TRBD2, 6 bases. Trimming left V 6 bases short and J 7 bases short, with 22 bases between. The length of the CDR3 is 16 residues. Germline CDR1 reads MNHEY; CDR2 reads SMNVEV (reference sequence). The CDR3 DNA reads TGTGCCAGCAGCCCGGGACTCCTCCCGCTCCATAATGAGCAGTTCTTC. Translating it yields CASSPGLLPLHNEQFF.

This clone was counted once. The J gene is TRBJ2-7, the V gene TRBV7-3; D is undetermined. CDR1 is SGHTA, CDR2 FQGTGA, per germline. V was shortened by 1 base and J by 0 bases, with 25 bases between the two germline ends. CDR3 length: 20 residues. Here the CDR3 reads CASSLRLNRAELSSSYEQYF. CDR3 nucleotide sequence: TGTGCCAGCAGCTTAAGACTGAACCGTGCTGAGTTATCGAGCTCCTACGAGCAGTACTTC.

This clone showed up just a few times. The chain combines TRBV2 with TRBJ2-7, with 8 bases aligning to TRBD1. J gave up 4 bases and V 4 bases, and 6 bases lay outside the gene matches. Germline CDR1 reads SNHLY; CDR2 reads FYNNEI. CDR3 length: 14 amino acids. CDR3 coding DNA: TGTGCCAGCAGTGGTGAGGACAGGGTTTACGAGCAGTACTTC. It encodes CASSGEDRVYEQYF.

The chain uses TRBV28 and TRBJ2-1, with a weak D call TRBD2 (6 bases). The germline V and J ends were trimmed by 6 bases and 5 bases, with 17 bases remaining between them. There are 15 residues in the CDR3. Germline lookup yields CDR1 MDHEN and CDR2 SYDVKM. The CDR3: CASSTKKLADNEQFF. CDR3 sequence (DNA): TGTGCCAGCAGCACCAAGAAACTAGCAGACAATGAGCAGTTCTTC. The variable domain in full, completed from reference TRBV28 and TRBJ2-1, reads DVKVTQSSRYLVKRTGEKVFLECVQDMDHENMFWYRQDPGLGLRLIYFSYDVKMKEKGDIPEGYSVSREKKERFSLILESASTNQTSMYLCASSTKKLADNEQFFGPGTRLTVL.

The chain employs TRBV7-9 and TRBJ2-1; D may be TRBD2 (5 bases). The CDR3 has 16 amino acids. Between the trimmed V and J ends, which lost 6 bases and 6 bases, there was a span of 21 bases. Germline lookup yields CDR1 SEHNR and CDR2 FQNEAQ (reference sequence). CDR3 in DNA: TGTGCCAGCAGTCTACTCGAGGGCCTAAGAACCAATGAGCAGTTCTTC. It translates to CASSLLEGLRTNEQFF.

This clone was counted a single time. This chain connects TRBV19 to TRBJ1-1; no clear D. Per germline, CDR1 LNHDA and CDR2 SQIVND (reference sequence). This CDR3 has 15 residues. V lost 3 bases and J lost 0, with 11 bases in between. This chain's CDR3 is CASSIRWRMNTEAFF. The CDR3 DNA reads TGTGCCAGTAGTATTCGGTGGCGGATGAACACTGAAGCTTTCTTT.

The chain joins TRBV5-4 to TRBJ2-7; TRBD2 matches at 8 bases. This CDR3 spans 14 amino acids. Germline loops: CDR1 SGHNT, CDR2 YYREEE (reference sequence). The V gene end was trimmed by 4 bases and the J gene end by 1 base; junction bases not matched to a gene: 4. The CDR3 sequence is CASSHTSGSYEQYF. The DNA of the CDR3 is TGTGCCAGCAGCCATACTAGCGGATCCTACGAGCAGTACTTC.

The chain carries TRBV30 and TRBJ1-2, with TRBD1 matching over 7 bases. This CDR3 region has 13 residues. Germline CDR1 GTSNPN, CDR2 SVGIG (reference sequence). Trimming cost V 5 bases and J 6 bases; bases outside gene matches: 9. The CDR3 spells CAWSTGQVHGYTF. DNA of the CDR3: TGTGCCTGGTCCACAGGACAGGTCCATGGCTACACCTTC.

This chain connects TRBV6-6 to TRBJ1-1, with a tentative D call TRBD1 (5 bases). V shed 6 bases and J shed 4 bases, with 12 bases lying between them. This CDR3 is built from 13 residues. Germline V gene sequence: CDR1 MNHNY, CDR2 SVGAGI (reference sequence). CDR3 in amino acids: CASSWGEGTEAFF. CDR3 in DNA: TGTGCCAGCAGCTGGGGCGAGGGCACTGAAGCTTTCTTT.

This clone is a singleton in its sample. This chain connects TRBV5-4 to TRBJ1-2; D unclear. Germline-derived CDR1 and CDR2 are SGHNT and YYREEE (reference sequence). V lost 2 bases and J lost 3, with 11 bases in between. The CDR3 runs 14 residues. This chain's CDR3 is CASSLGGLHYGYTF. CDR3 sequence (DNA): TGTGCCAGCAGCTTAGGAGGGTTGCACTATGGCTACACCTTC.

This clone is a singleton in its sample. CDR3 amino acids: CASSLSPGLPTYEQYF. The DNA for the CDR3 is TGTGCCAGCAGTCTGTCACCGGGACTACCGACCTACGAGCAGTACTTC. The rearrangement uses TRBV28 and TRBJ2-7; 7 positions match TRBD2. CDR3 length: 16 residues. Trimming at V came to 5 bases and at J to 2 bases, leaving 12 bases not matched to a gene. CDR1 and CDR2 (germline): MDHEN, SYDVKM. The full variable domain, completed using reference TRBV28 and TRBJ2-7, is DVKVTQSSRYLVKRTGEKVFLECVQDMDHENMFWYRQDPGLGLRLIYFSYDVKMKEKGDIPEGYSVSREKKERFSLILESASTNQTSMYLCASSLSPGLPTYEQYFGPGTRLTVT.